This T cell receptor (beta chain) was observed in a study of blood T cell repertoires in COVID-19. Study in general: The cDNA or gDNA used as material had been derived from T cells, B-cell-depleted T cells, or PBMCs.

Per the original data handling: Amplification of reference gene primers provided the estimated nucleated cell counts. Sequenced by immunoSEQ multiplex PCR; TCRdb stores in-frame clones only, minus some. The V and J calls and the clone size are those of that table, but D and trimming were determined from the DNA. The sample shows roughly 160,000 clones, around 83% of them seen only once. Enrolment of Seattle patients took place during active infection, and they were followed longitudinally. Germline lookup yields CDR1 MNHNS and CDR2 SASEGT. V shed 1 base and J shed 0 bases, with 9 bases lying between them. The CDR3 spans 15 residues.

The TCR comes from a woman in her 50s with COVID-19, enrolled during active disease. The chain uses TRBV6-1 and TRBJ1-1; D is unclear. Sequencing was done on a sample of peripheral blood. CDR3 sequence reads: CASSEDNRLNTEAFF. For the CDR3, the DNA is TGTGCCAGCAGTGAAGATAACAGATTGAACACTGAAGCTTTCTTT.